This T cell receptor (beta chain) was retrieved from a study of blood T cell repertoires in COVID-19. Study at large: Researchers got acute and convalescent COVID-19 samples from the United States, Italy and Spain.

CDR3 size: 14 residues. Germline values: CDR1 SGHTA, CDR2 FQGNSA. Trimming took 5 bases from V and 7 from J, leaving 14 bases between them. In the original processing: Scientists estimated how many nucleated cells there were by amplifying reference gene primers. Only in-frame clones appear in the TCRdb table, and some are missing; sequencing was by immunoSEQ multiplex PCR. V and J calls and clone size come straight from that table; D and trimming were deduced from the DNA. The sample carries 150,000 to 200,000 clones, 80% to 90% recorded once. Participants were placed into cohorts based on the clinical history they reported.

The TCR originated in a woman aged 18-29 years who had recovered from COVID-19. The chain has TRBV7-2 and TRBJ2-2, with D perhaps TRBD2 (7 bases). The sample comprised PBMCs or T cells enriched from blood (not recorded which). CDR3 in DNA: TGTGCCAGCAGCACCCGGGGGGCGCACGGGGAGCTGTTTTTT. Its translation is CASSTRGAHGELFF. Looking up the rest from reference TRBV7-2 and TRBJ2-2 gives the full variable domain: GAGVSQSPSNKVTEKGKDVELRCDPISGHTALYWYRQSLGQGLEFLIYFQGNSAPDKSGLPSDRFSAERTGGSVSTLTIQRTQQEDSAVYLCASSTRGAHGELFFGEGSRLTVL.